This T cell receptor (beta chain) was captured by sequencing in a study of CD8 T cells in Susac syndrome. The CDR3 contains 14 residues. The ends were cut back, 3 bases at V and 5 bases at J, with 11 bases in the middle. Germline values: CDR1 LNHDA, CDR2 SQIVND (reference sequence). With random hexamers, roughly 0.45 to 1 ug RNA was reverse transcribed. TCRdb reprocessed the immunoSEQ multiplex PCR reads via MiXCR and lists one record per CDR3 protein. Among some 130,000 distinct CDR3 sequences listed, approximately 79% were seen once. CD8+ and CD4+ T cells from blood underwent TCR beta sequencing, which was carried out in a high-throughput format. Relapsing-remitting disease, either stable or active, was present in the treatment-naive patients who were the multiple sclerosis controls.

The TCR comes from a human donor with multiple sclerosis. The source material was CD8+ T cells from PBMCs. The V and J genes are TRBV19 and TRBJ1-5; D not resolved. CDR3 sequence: CASSMDSAYQPQHF. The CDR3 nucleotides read TGTGCCAGTAGTATGGATAGCGCTTATCAGCCCCAGCATTTT. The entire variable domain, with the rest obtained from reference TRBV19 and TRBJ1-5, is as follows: DGGITQSPKYLFRKEGQNVTLSCEQNLNHDAMYWYRQDPGQGLRLIYYSQIVNDFQKGDIAEGYSVSREKKESFPLTVTSAQKNPTAFYLCASSMDSAYQPQHFGDGTRLSIL.